Following are 28 T cell receptor beta chains from one sample sequenced in a study of T cells in localized non-small cell lung cancer. The data were produced by immunoSEQ multiplex PCR, yet TCRdb's version contains in-frame clones alone and is incomplete. The table records roughly 50,000 clones, approximately 83% of them present only once. The sample here was peripheral blood, taken before any cancer treatment. These receptors originate from a female donor aged 60 or older with stage II squamous cell lung carcinoma.

The chain joins TRBV4-3 to TRBJ2-7; D gene uncertain. Germline CDR1 LGHNA, CDR2 YSLEER. V was cut by 1 base and J by 0 bases, with 10 bases left in between. CDR3 length: 15 amino acids. CDR3 in amino acids: CASSQGIWDSYEQYF. In DNA form, the CDR3 reads TGCGCCAGCAGCCAAGGAATCTGGGACTCCTACGAGCAGTACTTC.

This clone turned up a few times. The chain joins TRBV19 to TRBJ1-4; D might be TRBD1 (5 bases). Germline values: CDR1 LNHDA, CDR2 SQIVND (reference sequence). V was trimmed by 7 bases and J by 8 bases, leaving 14 bases between them. The CDR3 is made up of 13 amino acids. This CDR3 is CASNEGQVEKLFF. The CDR3 DNA follows: TGTGCCAGTAATGAGGGGCAGGTAGAAAAACTGTTTTTT.

The J gene is TRBJ2-5, the V gene TRBV4-3; no reliable D call. The CDR3 contains 13 residues. Trimming pared 0 bases from V and 3 bases from J, leaving 5 bases between. Germline V CDR1 and CDR2: LGHNA, YSLEER. CDR3 sequence reads: CASSQDLEETQYF. CDR3 coding DNA: TGCGCCAGCAGCCAAGATTTAGAAGAGACCCAGTACTTC.

The V call is TRBV6-6, the J call TRBJ2-7, with 8 positions matching TRBD1. V gave up 5 bases and J gave up 3 bases; unmatched junction bases: 6. Germline CDR1 reads MNHNY; CDR2 reads SVGAGI (reference sequence). The CDR3 has 14 amino acids. The chain's CDR3 is CASSHGQGRYEQYF. The CDR3 nucleotides are TGTGCCAGCAGTCACGGACAGGGCCGCTACGAGCAGTACTTC.

The chain uses TRBV30 and TRBJ1-1; 9 nucleotides align to TRBD1. The CDR3 is 13 amino acids. With 3 bases clipped from V and 3 bases from J, the junction kept 2 bases outside the gene matches. From germline, CDR1 is GTSNPN and CDR2 SVGIG (reference sequence). The chain's CDR3 is CAWSRQGDTEAFF. CDR3 bases: TGTGCCTGGAGCAGACAGGGGGACACTGAAGCTTTCTTT.

This rearrangement joins TRBV4-3 to TRBJ1-4; TRBD1 might be the D (6 bases). The CDR3 is made up of 15 amino acids. CDR1 LGHNA and CDR2 YSLEER come from the germline V gene. The V end was cut by 0 bases, the J end by 5 bases, with 10 bases between. CDR3 residues: CASSQEWGHNEKLFF. In nucleotides, the CDR3 is TGCGCCAGCAGCCAAGAGTGGGGACACAATGAAAAACTGTTTTTT.

J is TRBJ1-2 and V is TRBV6-1; D not certain. The CDR3 spans 14 residues. The ends were cut back, 4 bases at V and 7 bases at J, with 16 bases in the middle. CDR1 is MNHNS and CDR2 is SASEGT in the germline V gene. This CDR3 reads CASSVPGRVSGYTF. CDR3 nucleotide sequence: TGTGCCAGCAGTGTTCCAGGAAGAGTCTCTGGCTACACCTTC.

The gene calls are TRBV15 and TRBJ1-5; D uncertain. V was shortened by 1 base and J by 0 bases, with 7 bases between the two germline ends. The CDR3 totals 15 residues. CDR1 and CDR2 (germline): LNHNV, YYDKDF (reference sequence). The CDR3 DNA is TGTGCCACCAGCAGAGGCCCAGATAGCAATCAGCCCCAGCATTTT. Encoded protein: CATSRGPDSNQPQHF.

V is TRBV18 and J is TRBJ2-5; 12 bases fit TRBD2. Looked up from germline, CDR1 is KGHSH and CDR2 is LQKENI. Trimming took 3 bases from V and 5 from J; bases not matched to a gene: 10. This CDR3 spans 17 amino acids. The CDR3 region has the DNA TGTGCCAGCTCACCCAGGACTAGCGGGGTCCGAGGCGAGACCCAGTACTTC. It encodes CASSPRTSGVRGETQYF.

This rearrangement joins TRBV27 to TRBJ1-1; D remains unclear. The CDR3 is 15 amino acids. Per the germline V gene, CDR1 is MNHEY and CDR2 is SMNVEV (reference sequence). Trimming removed 3 bases at V and 0 bases at J, with 11 bases between. The CDR3 nucleotides are TGTGCCAGCAGTTTCATAAAGGTTATGAACACTGAAGCTTTCTTT. Protein sequence: CASSFIKVMNTEAFF.

This clone was recorded once. The chain carries TRBV27 and TRBJ2-5; 9 bases fit TRBD2. The ends lost 6 bases at V and 3 bases at J; junction bases unmatched: 17. CDR1 is MNHEY and CDR2 is SMNVEV in the germline V gene (reference sequence). This CDR3 spans 18 amino acids. The CDR3 here is CASSRLAGILARKETQYF. DNA for the CDR3: TGTGCCAGCAGCCGGCTAGCGGGGATTCTTGCCAGGAAAGAGACCCAGTACTTC.

This chain links TRBV4-1 with TRBJ2-7; TRBD1 aligns across 10 bases. CDR1 and CDR2 (germline): MGHRA, YSYEKL. This CDR3 spans 15 amino acids. The junction had 5 bases not matched to a gene; V was cut back by 0 bases and J by 6 bases. As DNA, the CDR3 is TGCGCCAGCAGCCAAGATGGACAGGGGGTTCGCGAGCAGTACTTC. Translation: CASSQDGQGVREQYF.

This clone was counted between two and nine times. The chain is built from TRBV2 and TRBJ2-3; D not resolved. The CDR3 extends over 14 amino acids. V dropped 6 bases and J dropped 2 bases, with 12 bases sitting between them. CDR1 and CDR2 (germline): SNHLY, FYNNEI. In nucleotides, the CDR3 is TGTGCCAGCAGGCAGACTCTATCCACAGATACGCAGTATTTT. Translation gives CASRQTLSTDTQYF. The complete variable domain, with remaining parts taken from reference TRBV2 and TRBJ2-3, reads EPEVTQTPSHQVTQMGQEVILRCVPISNHLYFYWYRQILGQKVEFLVSFYNNEISEKSEIFDDQFSVERPDGSNFTLKIRSTKLEDSAMYFCASRQTLSTDTQYFGPGTRLTVL.

This clone was seen a single time. The chain has TRBV18 and TRBJ2-2, with TRBD1 identical over 9 bases. Trimming cost V 5 bases and J 3 bases; bases outside gene matches: 7. There are 16 residues in the CDR3. Germline V CDR1 and CDR2: KGHSH, LQKENI. CDR3 amino acids: CASSSSWTGDTGELFF. For the CDR3, the DNA is TGTGCCAGCTCATCCTCTTGGACAGGGGACACCGGGGAGCTGTTTTTT.

This clone was seen a single time. The chain carries TRBV5-1 and TRBJ2-1; 8 nucleotides align to TRBD2. Germline V gives CDR1 SGHRS, CDR2 YFSETQ. The length of the CDR3 is 16 residues. Unmatched junction bases numbered 11, after V lost 4 bases and J lost 5 bases. DNA for the CDR3: TGCGCCAGCAGCCCGGACGCGGGGGGTCTGAACAATGAGCAGTTCTTC. This encodes CASSPDAGGLNNEQFF.

The V gene is TRBV5-1, the J gene TRBJ2-3; 9 nucleotides align to TRBD2. V lost 7 bases and J lost 7; bases outside the gene matches: 16. The CDR3 is 16 amino acids. Germline V gene sequence: CDR1 SGHRS, CDR2 YFSETQ. The CDR3, as DNA: TGCGCCAGCGGACACCCGGGACTAGCAGCGATGAATACGCAGTATTTT. Translating gives CASGHPGLAAMNTQYF.

V and J are TRBV6-1 and TRBJ1-2, with a tentative D call TRBD1 (5 bases). CDR1 and CDR2 (germline): MNHNS, SASEGT. Trimming stripped 3 bases from V and 5 bases from J, with 10 bases between. This CDR3 is built from 13 residues. CDR3 in amino acids: CASSDSGRYGYTF. The CDR3 nucleotides are TGTGCCAGCAGTGATTCGGGGCGGTATGGCTACACCTTC.

This sequence joins TRBV6-5 and TRBJ2-7; D is possibly TRBD1 (6 bases). V dropped 4 bases and J dropped 3 bases, with 16 bases sitting between them. The V gene's germline CDR1 is MNHEY and CDR2 SVGAGI. CDR3 length: 15 amino acids. CDR3 DNA sequence: TGTGCCAGCAGTTCCCGGGACACCCCGAACTACGAGCAGTACTTC. Amino acid sequence: CASSSRDTPNYEQYF.

The gene calls are TRBV5-1 and TRBJ1-2; 10 bases agree with TRBD1. This CDR3 has 18 amino acids. The germline gives CDR1 SGHRS, CDR2 YFSETQ. Losses at the gene ends were 1 base for V and 0 bases for J; bases not matched to a gene: 9. For the CDR3, the DNA is TGCGCCAGCAGCTTGTCCGCTCCGGGACAGGGGACTAACTATGGCTACACCTTC. It encodes CASSLSAPGQGTNYGYTF. Drawing the rest from reference TRBV5-1 and TRBJ1-2, the complete variable domain is KAGVTQTPRYLIKTRGQQVTLSCSPISGHRSVSWYQQTPGQGLQFLFEYFSETQRNKGNFPGRFSGRQFSNSRSEMNVSTLELGDSALYLCASSLSAPGQGTNYGYTFGSGTRLTVV.

The rearrangement joins TRBV19 to TRBJ1-2; possibly TRBD1 for D (6 bases). This CDR3 spans 16 amino acids. Germline CDR1 and CDR2: LNHDA and SQIVND (reference sequence). The V gene lost 1 base and the J gene lost 4 bases, with 16 bases spanning the gap. The CDR3 is CASSIGGRQGTYGYTF. CDR3 in DNA: TGTGCCAGTAGTATAGGGGGGCGCCAGGGAACCTATGGCTACACCTTC.

V gene TRBV5-1 combines with J gene TRBJ2-1; TRBD2 aligns across 13 bases. Germline V CDR1 and CDR2: SGHRS, YFSETQ. CDR3 size: 17 residues. J lost 5 bases, V lost 6 bases, and 11 bases had no gene match. CDR3 sequence reads: CASKRLAGGIYNNEQFF. The CDR3 nucleotides read TGCGCCAGCAAGAGACTAGCGGGGGGAATTTATAACAATGAGCAGTTCTTC.

The rearrangement uses TRBV10-3 and TRBJ2-7; D may be TRBD1 (6 bases). CDR3 length: 12 amino acids. V shed 6 bases and J shed 3 bases, with 9 bases lying between them. Germline V gene lookup returns CDR1 ENHRY and CDR2 SYGVKD. This CDR3 reads CAIRKGDYEQYF. In DNA, the CDR3 is TGTGCCATCAGAAAGGGGGACTACGAGCAGTACTTC.

The J gene is TRBJ2-3, the V gene TRBV10-1; D may be TRBD1 (6 bases). The CDR3 totals 14 residues. The V and J ends lost 4 bases and 2 bases respectively, with 10 bases between them. Germline assignment: CDR1 WNHNN and CDR2 SYGVQD (reference sequence). CDR3 sequence (DNA): TGCGCCAGCAGTGCGGGACATACCACAGATACGCAGTATTTT. Encoded protein: CASSAGHTTDTQYF.

As concerns this clone: Additional DNA sequences in this sample encode the identical CDR3. The rearrangement joins TRBV6-6 to TRBJ2-3; the D gene is possibly TRBD1 (6 bases). Looked up from germline, CDR1 is MNHNY and CDR2 is SVGAGI (reference sequence). V lost 6 bases and J 3 bases, leaving 10 bases between the germline ends. This CDR3 region has 13 residues. CDR3 residues: CASSPRGTDTQYF. CDR3 sequence (DNA): TGTGCCAGCAGCCCGAGGGGGACAGATACGCAGTATTTT.

J is TRBJ2-2 and V is TRBV9, with 7 nucleotides matching TRBD1. CDR3 length equals 15 residues. Trimming cost V 4 bases and J 5 bases; bases outside gene matches: 8. CDR1 is SGDLS and CDR2 is YYNGEE in the germline V gene. The CDR3 nucleotides are TGTGCCAGCAGCCTTTTTCCAGGGGGTACCGGGGAGCTGTTTTTT. Its translation: CASSLFPGGTGELFF.

The DNA of the CDR3 is TGTGCCAGCAGCTTGGTCGATACGCAGTATTTT. This gives the protein CASSLVDTQYF. The chain links TRBV7-2 to TRBJ2-3; no clear D. The CDR3 runs 11 residues. CDR1 is SGHTA, CDR2 FQGNSA, per germline. V shed 3 bases and J shed 6 bases, with 4 bases lying between them.

The chain couples TRBV25-1 to TRBJ1-6; TRBD1 matches 9 bases. V shed 3 bases and J 10 bases; nucleotides not matched to a gene: 7. In germline, CDR1 is MGHDK, CDR2 SYGVNS. The CDR3 runs 15 residues. CDR3 region: CASSDLQGARSPLHF. CDR3 in DNA: TGTGCCAGCAGTGATTTACAGGGGGCAAGGTCACCCCTCCACTTT.

The V call is TRBV5-1, the J call TRBJ2-3; TRBD2 aligns across 7 bases. Germline CDR1 is SGHRS and CDR2 is YFSETQ. After removal of 1 base from V and 1 base from J, the junction contained 9 bases not matched to a gene. The CDR3 is 17 amino acids. DNA of the CDR3: TGCGCCAGCAGCTTGATTTCGGGCGGGGGAGGCACAGATACGCAGTATTTT. It is translated as CASSLISGGGGTDTQYF.